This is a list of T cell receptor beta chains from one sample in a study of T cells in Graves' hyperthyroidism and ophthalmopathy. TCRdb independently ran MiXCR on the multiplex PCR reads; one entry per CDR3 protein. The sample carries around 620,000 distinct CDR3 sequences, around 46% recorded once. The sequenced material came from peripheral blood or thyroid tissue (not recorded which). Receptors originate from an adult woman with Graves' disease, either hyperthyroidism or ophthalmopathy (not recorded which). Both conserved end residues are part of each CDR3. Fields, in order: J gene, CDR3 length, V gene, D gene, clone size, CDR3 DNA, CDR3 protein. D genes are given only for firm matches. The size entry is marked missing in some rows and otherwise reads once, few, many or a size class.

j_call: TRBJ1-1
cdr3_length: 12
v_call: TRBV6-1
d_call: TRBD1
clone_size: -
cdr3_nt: TGTGCCAGCCGACAGGGTGACACTGAAGCTTTCTTT
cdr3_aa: CASRQGDTEAFF

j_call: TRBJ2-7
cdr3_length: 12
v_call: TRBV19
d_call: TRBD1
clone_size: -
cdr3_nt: TGTGCCACTAAGGACAGGGCCTACGAGCAGTACTTC
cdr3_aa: CATKDRAYEQYF

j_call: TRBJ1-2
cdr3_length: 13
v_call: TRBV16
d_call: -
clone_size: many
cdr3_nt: TGTGCCAGCAGCGGCTTCGGGAACTATGGCTACACCTTC
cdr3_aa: CASSGFGNYGYTF

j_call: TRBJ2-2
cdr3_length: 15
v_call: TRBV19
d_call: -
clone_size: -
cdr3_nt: TGTGCCAGTAGTGCGACACCATCTAACACCGGGGAGCTGTTTTTT
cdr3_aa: CASSATPSNTGELFF

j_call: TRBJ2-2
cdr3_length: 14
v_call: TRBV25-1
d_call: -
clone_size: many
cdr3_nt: TGTGCCAGCAGTGAGAGCGCAGACACCGGGGAGCTGTTTTTT
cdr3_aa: CASSESADTGELFF

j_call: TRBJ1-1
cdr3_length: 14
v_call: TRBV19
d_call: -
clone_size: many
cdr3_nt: TGTGCCAGTAGTACCGGCGGGGTACCCACTGAAGCTTTCTTT
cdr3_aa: CASSTGGVPTEAFF

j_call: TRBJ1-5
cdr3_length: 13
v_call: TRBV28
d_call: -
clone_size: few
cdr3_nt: TGTGCCAGCAGGATAGGGGGGGATCAGCCCCAGCATTTT
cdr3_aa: CASRIGGDQPQHF

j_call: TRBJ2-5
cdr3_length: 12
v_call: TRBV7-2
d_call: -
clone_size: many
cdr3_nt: TGTGCCAGCAGCCCGTCTCAAGAGACCCAGTACTTC
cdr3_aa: CASSPSQETQYF

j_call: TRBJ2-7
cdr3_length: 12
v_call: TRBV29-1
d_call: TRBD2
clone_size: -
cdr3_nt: TGCAGCGCCCGTCGGGGGGTGTACGAGCAGTACTTC
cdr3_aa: CSARRGVYEQYF

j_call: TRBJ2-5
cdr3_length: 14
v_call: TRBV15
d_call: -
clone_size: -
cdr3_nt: TGTGCCACCAGCAGAGGGGGCGCGTTAAAGACCCAGTACTTC
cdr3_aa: CATSRGGALKTQYF

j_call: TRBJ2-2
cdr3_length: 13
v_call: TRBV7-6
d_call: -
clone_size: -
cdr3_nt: TGTGCCAGCACCGGTGGTTGGGCCGGGGAGCTGTTTTTT
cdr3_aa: CASTGGWAGELFF

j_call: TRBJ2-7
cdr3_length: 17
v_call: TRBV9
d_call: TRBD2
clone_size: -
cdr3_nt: TGTGCCAGCAGCCGAACTGGACTAGCGGGGGGCACCTACGAGCAGTACTTC
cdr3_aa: CASSRTGLAGGTYEQYF

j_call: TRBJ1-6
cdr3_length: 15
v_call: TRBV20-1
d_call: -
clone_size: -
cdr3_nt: TGCAGTGCTAGAGACCACAGGGTTTTTAGTTCACCCCTCCACTTT
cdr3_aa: CSARDHRVFSSPLHF

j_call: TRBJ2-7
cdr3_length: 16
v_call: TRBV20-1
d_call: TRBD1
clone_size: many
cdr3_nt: TGCAGTGCGAGGGGCGGCCGGGGACAGTTCTCCTACGAGCAGTACTTC
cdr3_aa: CSARGGRGQFSYEQYF

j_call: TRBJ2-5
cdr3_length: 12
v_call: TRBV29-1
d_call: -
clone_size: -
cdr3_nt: TGCAGCGTATTCTTGGGGAGGGAGACCCAGTACTTC
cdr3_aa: CSVFLGRETQYF

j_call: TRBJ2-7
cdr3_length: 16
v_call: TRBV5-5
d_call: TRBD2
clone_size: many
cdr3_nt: TGTGCCAGCAGCTTTTGGCCTAGCGGAGGGACCTACGAGCAGTACTTC
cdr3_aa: CASSFWPSGGTYEQYF

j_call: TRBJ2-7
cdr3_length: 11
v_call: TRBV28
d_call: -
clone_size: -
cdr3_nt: TGTGCCACCCATAACCAGTACGAGCAGTACTTC
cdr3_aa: CATHNQYEQYF

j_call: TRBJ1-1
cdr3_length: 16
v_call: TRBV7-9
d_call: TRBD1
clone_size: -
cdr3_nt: TGTGCCAGCAGCCATGGGACAGGGGGCCATCTGGGCTGGGCTTTCTTT
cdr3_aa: CASSHGTGGHLGWAFF

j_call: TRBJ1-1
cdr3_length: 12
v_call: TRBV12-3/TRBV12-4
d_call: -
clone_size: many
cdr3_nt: TGTGCCAGCAGCTTGCCGGACACTGAAGCTTTCTTT
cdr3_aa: CASSLPDTEAFF

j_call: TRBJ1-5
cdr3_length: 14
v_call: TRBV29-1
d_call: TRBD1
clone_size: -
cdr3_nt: TGCAGCGTTGTGGGGACAGGCCAAAATCAGCCCCAGCATTTT
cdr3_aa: CSVVGTGQNQPQHF

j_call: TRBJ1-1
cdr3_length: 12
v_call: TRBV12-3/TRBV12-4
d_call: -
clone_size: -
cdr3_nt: TGTGCCAGCACCGCGATCGACAGGCGGGCTTTCTTT
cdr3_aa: CASTAIDRRAFF

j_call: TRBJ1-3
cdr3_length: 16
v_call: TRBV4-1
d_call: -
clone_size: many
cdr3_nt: TGCGCCAGCAGCCAAGAGACAATACTCTCTGGAAACACCATATATTTT
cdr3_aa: CASSQETILSGNTIYF

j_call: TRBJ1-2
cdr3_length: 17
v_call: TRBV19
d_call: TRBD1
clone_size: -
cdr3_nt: TGTGCCAGTAGTTTAAATTCCCGACAGGGAGGTAACTATGGCTACACCTTC
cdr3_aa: CASSLNSRQGGNYGYTF

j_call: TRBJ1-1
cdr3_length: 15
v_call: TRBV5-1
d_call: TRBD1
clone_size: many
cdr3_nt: TGCGCCAGCAGCCCGGAAAAAGACAGGGGAGGGCGAGCTTTCTTT
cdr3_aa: CASSPEKDRGGRAFF

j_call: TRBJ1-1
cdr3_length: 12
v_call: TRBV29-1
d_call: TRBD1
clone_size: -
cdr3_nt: TGCAGCGTCCCCCGGGACAGCGAAGGCGCTTTCTTT
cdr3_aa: CSVPRDSEGAFF

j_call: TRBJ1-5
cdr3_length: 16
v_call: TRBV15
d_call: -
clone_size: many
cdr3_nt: TGTGCCACCAGCAGAGAAAGGGGCCAGTACAATCAGCCCCAGCATTTT
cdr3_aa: CATSRERGQYNQPQHF

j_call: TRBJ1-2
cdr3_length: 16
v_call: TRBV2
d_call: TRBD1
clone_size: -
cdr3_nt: TGTGCCAGCAGTGCTGTGACAGGGGGCAACTACTATGGCTACACTTTC
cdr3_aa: CASSAVTGGNYYGYTF

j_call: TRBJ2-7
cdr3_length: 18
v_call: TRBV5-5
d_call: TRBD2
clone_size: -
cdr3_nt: TGTGCCAGCAGCGTTGCCCGCCGGGAGGGCAGGATTTTGTACGAGCAGTACTTC
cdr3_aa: CASSVARREGRILYEQYF

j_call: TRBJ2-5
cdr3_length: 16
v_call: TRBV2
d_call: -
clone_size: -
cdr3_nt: TGTGCCAGCAGTGAAGCTCAGGGGTGGATGATTGAGACCCAGTACTTC
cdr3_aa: CASSEAQGWMIETQYF

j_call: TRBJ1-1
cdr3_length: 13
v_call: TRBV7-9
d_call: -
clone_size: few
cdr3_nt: TGTGCCAGCAGCAAATACGGGTACCCTGAAGCTTTCTTT
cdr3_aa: CASSKYGYPEAFF

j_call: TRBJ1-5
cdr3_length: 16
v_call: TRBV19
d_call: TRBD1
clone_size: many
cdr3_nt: TGTGCCAGTAGTCCGAGTCCCGACAGGGGTGGACAGCCCCAGCATTTT
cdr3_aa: CASSPSPDRGGQPQHF

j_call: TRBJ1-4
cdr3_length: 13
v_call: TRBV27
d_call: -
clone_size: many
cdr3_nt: TGTGCCAGCTCCCGTAAAGGGAGGGAAAAACTGTTTTTT
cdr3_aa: CASSRKGREKLFF

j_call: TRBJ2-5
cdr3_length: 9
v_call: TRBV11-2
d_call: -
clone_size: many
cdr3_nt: TGTGCCAGCATTGAGACCCAGTACTTC
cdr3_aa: CASIETQYF

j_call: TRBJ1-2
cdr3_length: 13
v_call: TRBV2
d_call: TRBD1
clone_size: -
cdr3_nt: TGTGCCAGCAGGAACAGGGGGCTCTATGGCTACACCTTC
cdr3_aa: CASRNRGLYGYTF

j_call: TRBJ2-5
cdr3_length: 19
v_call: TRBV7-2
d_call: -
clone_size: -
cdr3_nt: TGTGCCAGCAGCCAAGACCGGACGAACACTGAAGCTTTAATAGGGGCCCAGTACTTC
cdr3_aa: CASSQDRTNTEALIGAQYF

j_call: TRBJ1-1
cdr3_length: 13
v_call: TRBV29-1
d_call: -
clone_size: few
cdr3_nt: TGCAGCGTGCGCGTCAGGTCGGACACTGAAGCTTTCTTT
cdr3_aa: CSVRVRSDTEAFF

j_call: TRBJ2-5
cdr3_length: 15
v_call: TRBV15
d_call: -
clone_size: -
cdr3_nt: TGTGCCACCAGCAGAGATCGCGGGGCCGGAGAGACCCAGTACTTC
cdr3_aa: CATSRDRGAGETQYF

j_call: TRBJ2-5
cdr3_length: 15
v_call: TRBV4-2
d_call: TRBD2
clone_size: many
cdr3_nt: TGTGCCAGCAGCCAAGATCGGGCTAGCGGAGAGACCCAGTACTTC
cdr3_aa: CASSQDRASGETQYF

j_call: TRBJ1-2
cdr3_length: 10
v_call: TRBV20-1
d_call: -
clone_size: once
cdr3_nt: TGCAGTGCTAATAAGGGAAGAGGCACCTTC
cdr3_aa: CSANKGRGTF

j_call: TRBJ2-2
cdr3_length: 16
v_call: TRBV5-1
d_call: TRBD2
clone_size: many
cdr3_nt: TGCGCCAGCAGCTTGTCGCGACTAGCGGGAACCGGGGAGCTGTTTTTT
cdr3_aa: CASSLSRLAGTGELFF

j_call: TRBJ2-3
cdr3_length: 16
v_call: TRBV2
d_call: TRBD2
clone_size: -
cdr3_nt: TGTGCCAGCAGAGCCGGGACTAGCGGATTCACAGATACGCAGTATTTT
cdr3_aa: CASRAGTSGFTDTQYF

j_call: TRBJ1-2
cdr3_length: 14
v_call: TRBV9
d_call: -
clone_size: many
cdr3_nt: TGTGCCAGCAGCGTGGCAGGGGAGAACTATGGCTACACCTTC
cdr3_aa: CASSVAGENYGYTF

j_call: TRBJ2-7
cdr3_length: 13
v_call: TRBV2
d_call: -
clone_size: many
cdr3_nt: TGTGCCAGCAAACGGACAGTGACCTACGAGCAGTACTTC
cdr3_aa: CASKRTVTYEQYF

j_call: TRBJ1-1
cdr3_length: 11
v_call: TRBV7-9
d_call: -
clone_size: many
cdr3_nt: TGTGCCAGCAGCCCCGACATGCAAGCTTTCTTT
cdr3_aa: CASSPDMQAFF

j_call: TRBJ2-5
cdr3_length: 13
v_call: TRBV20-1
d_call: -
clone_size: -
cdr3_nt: TGCAGTGCTAGTTTCGACAGCCAAGAGACCCAGTACTTC
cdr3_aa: CSASFDSQETQYF

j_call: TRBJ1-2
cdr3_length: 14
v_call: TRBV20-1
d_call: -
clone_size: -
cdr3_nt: TGCAGTGCCCCCTCGGGCAGGGGTCGGTATGGCTACACCTTC
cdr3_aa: CSAPSGRGRYGYTF

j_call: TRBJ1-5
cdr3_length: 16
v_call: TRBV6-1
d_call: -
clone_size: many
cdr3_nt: TGTGCCAGCAGCGGGGGGGGGTATCTTAGGAGCCAGCCCCAGCATTTT
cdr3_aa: CASSGGGYLRSQPQHF

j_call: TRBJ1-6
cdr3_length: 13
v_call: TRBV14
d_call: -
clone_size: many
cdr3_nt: TGTGCCAGCAGCCTTAACAGGGATTCACCCCTCCACTTT
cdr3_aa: CASSLNRDSPLHF

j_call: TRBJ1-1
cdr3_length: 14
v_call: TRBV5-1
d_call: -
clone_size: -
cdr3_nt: TGCGCCAGCAGCACAAGGAGGGGTAACACTGAAGCTTTCTTT
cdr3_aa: CASSTRRGNTEAFF

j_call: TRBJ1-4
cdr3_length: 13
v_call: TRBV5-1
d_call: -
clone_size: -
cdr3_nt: TGCGCCAGCAGCCCACAAACGGGTGAAAAACTGTTTTTT
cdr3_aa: CASSPQTGEKLFF

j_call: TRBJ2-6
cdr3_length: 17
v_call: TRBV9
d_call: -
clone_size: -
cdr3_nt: TGTGCCAGCAGCGTAGTTATACGTGGGTCTGGGTCCAACGTCCTGACTTTC
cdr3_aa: CASSVVIRGSGSNVLTF

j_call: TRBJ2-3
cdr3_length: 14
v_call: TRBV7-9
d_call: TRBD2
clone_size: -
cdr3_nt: TGTGCCAGTAACCTAGCGGGGCGCACAGATACGCAGTATTTT
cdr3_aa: CASNLAGRTDTQYF

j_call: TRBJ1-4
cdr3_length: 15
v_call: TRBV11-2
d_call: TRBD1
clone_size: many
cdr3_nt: TGTGCCAGCAGCTTAAGACGGACAGGCGATGAAAAACTGTTTTTT
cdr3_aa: CASSLRRTGDEKLFF

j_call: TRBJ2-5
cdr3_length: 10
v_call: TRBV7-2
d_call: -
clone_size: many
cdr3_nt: TGTGCTAGCAGCCCCGAGACCCAGTACTTC
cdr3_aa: CASSPETQYF